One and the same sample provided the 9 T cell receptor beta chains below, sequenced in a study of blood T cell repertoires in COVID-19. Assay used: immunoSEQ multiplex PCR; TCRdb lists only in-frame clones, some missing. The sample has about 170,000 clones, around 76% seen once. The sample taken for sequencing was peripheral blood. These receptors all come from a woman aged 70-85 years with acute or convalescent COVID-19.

The chain's CDR3 is CASSLGGQDYEQYF. CDR3 bases: TGTGCCAGCAGCTTAGGGGGGCAGGACTACGAGCAGTACTTC. The chain recombines TRBV11-2 with TRBJ2-7; perhaps TRBD1 as D (6 bases). The germline gives CDR1 SGHAT, CDR2 FQNNGV. Trimming left V 1 base short and J 3 bases short, with 10 bases between. The CDR3 is 14 amino acids.

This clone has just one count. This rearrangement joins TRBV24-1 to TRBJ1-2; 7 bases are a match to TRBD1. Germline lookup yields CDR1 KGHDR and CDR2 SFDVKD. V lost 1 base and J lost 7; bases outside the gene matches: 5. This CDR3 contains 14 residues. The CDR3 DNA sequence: TGTGCCACCAGTGATTTCGACAGGGTCAGTGGCTACACCTTC. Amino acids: CATSDFDRVSGYTF.

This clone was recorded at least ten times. The CDR3 spells CASSGTGAYTDTQYF. In DNA form, the CDR3 reads TGTGCCAGCAGTGGGACGGGAGCCTACACAGATACGCAGTATTTT. The rearrangement uses TRBV2 and TRBJ2-3; TRBD2 might be the D (6 bases). Germline lookup yields CDR1 SNHLY and CDR2 FYNNEI. V lost 4 bases, J lost 2 bases, and 13 bases lay in between. The CDR3 has 15 amino acids.

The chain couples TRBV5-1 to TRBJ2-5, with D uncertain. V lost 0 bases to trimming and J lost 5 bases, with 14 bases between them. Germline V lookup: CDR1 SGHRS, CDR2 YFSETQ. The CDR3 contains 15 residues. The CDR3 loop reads CASSLVTGAGETQYF. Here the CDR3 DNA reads TGCGCCAGCAGCTTGGTGACCGGAGCTGGGGAGACCCAGTACTTC.

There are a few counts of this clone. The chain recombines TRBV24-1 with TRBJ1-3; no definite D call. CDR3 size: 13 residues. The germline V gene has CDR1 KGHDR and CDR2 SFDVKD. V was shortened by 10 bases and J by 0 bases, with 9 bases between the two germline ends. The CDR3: CATKDNSGNTIYF. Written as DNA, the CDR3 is TGTGCCACAAAAGACAACTCTGGAAACACCATATATTTT.

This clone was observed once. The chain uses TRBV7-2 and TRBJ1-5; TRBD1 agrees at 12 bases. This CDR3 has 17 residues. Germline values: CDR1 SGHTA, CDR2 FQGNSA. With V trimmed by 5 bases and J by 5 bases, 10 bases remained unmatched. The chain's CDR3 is CASSNRDRGPLHQPQHF. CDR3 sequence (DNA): TGTGCCAGCAGCAACCGGGACAGGGGGCCGCTGCATCAGCCCCAGCATTTT.

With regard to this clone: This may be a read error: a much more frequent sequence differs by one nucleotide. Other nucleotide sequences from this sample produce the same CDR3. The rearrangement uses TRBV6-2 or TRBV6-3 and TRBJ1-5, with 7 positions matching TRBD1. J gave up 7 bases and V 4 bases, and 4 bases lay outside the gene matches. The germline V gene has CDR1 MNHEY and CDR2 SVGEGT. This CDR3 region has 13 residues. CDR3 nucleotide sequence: TGTGCCAGCAGTTTGACAGGGAACCAGCCCCAGCATTTT. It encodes CASSLTGNQPQHF.

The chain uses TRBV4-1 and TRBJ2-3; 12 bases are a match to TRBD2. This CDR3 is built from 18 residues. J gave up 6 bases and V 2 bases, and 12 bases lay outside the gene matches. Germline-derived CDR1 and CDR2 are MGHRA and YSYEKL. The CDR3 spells CASSQTQLAGGSRDTQYF. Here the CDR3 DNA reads TGCGCCAGCAGCCAAACCCAACTAGCGGGAGGTTCAAGGGATACGCAGTATTTT.

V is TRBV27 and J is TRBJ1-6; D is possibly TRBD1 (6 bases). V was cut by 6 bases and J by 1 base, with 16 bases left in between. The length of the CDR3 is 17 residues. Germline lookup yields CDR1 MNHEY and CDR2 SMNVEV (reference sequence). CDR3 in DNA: TGTGCCAGCAGCCCGACTATACAGGGATCCTATAATTCACCCCTCCACTTT. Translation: CASSPTIQGSYNSPLHF.